The 14 T cell receptor beta chains below come from one sample, sequenced in a study of T cells expressing NK-cell markers. TCRdb re-called the 5' RACE reads and gives one entry per CDR3 protein, without DNA. Its listing shows about 460,000 distinct CDR3 sequences. The source material was blood T cells: a sorted CD56 or NKG2C T cell subset, CD4+ or CD8+ T cells, or bulk PBMC T cells (not recorded which). The receptor set was obtained from a woman aged 45-60 years in good health.

The V call is TRBV4-1, the J call TRBJ2-1; without DNA, the TCRdb call of TRBD2 cannot be checked. Per germline, CDR1 MGHRA and CDR2 YSYEKL. The CDR3 runs 16 residues. This chain's CDR3 is CASSQPTGTSVNEQFF.

The chain is built from TRBV11-2 and TRBJ2-1; there is no DNA to check the TCRdb D call of TRBD1. Looked up from germline, CDR1 is SGHAT and CDR2 is FQNNGV. This CDR3 has 16 residues. The CDR3: CASSLLSDRVYNEQFF.

The CDR3 loop is CATLRSARDYNSPLHF. J is TRBJ1-6 and V is TRBV24-1. This CDR3 comprises 16 residues. Germline assignment: CDR1 KGHDR and CDR2 SFDVKD.

V is TRBV3-1 and J is TRBJ2-3; absent DNA, TCRdb's TRBD2 call cannot be checked. This CDR3 has 14 amino acids. Germline CDR1 is LGHDT and CDR2 is YNNKEL (reference sequence). This CDR3 is CASSQGMGRDTQYF.

The J gene is TRBJ2-3, the V gene TRBV18; TCRdb selects TRBD2, and the lack of DNA leaves this call unchecked. The CDR3 sequence is 16 residues long. Germline V gives CDR1 KGHSH, CDR2 LQKENI. CDR3: CASSKGLPSGSDTQYF. Combining the CDR3 with reference TRBV18 and TRBJ2-3 gives the whole variable domain NAGVMQNPRHLVRRRGQEARLRCSPMKGHSHVYWYRQLPEEGLKFMVYLQKENIIDESGMPKERFSAEFPKEGPSILRIQQVVRGDSAAYFCASSKGLPSGSDTQYFGPGTRLTVL.

This sequence joins TRBV5-1 and TRBJ2-7; absent DNA, TCRdb's TRBD1 call cannot be checked. This CDR3 is 12 amino acids long. Germline V CDR1 and CDR2: SGHRS, YFSETQ. The CDR3 protein is CASSLAGGEQYF.

V gene TRBV18 combines with J gene TRBJ2-2; checking the TCRdb D call of TRBD1 is not possible without DNA. Germline V CDR1 and CDR2: KGHSH, LQKENI. The CDR3 is made up of 15 amino acids. CDR3 protein: CASAYRGGRTGELFF.

The chain has TRBV30 and TRBJ2-7; the TCRdb call, TRBD2, lacks DNA for checking. The V gene's germline CDR1 is GTSNPN and CDR2 SVGIG (reference sequence). The CDR3 is 14 amino acids. The CDR3 region is CASRLAGGPYEQYF.

The rearrangement joins TRBV5-1 to TRBJ2-2; TCRdb selects TRBD1, and the lack of DNA leaves this call unchecked. The CDR3 runs to 18 residues. The V gene's germline CDR1 is SGHRS and CDR2 YFSETQ. The CDR3 loop is CASSSKTLGQGRAGELFF.

The chain has TRBV20-1 and TRBJ2-3; TCRdb's D call of TRBD2 is untestable without DNA. The CDR3 extends over 16 amino acids. Per the germline V gene, CDR1 is DFQATT and CDR2 is SNEGSKA (reference sequence). CDR3 loop: CSAAPGLAGAGDTQYF.

The chain carries TRBV9 and TRBJ1-1; the TCRdb D gene call, TRBD1, has no DNA to confirm it. The CDR3 spans 15 residues. Germline V lookup: CDR1 SGDLS, CDR2 YYNGEE. This chain's CDR3 is CASSFGGTGGGEAFF.

The chain recombines TRBV5-1 with TRBJ1-3; TCRdb indicates TRBD1, and absent DNA this call remains unverified. Per the germline V gene, CDR1 is SGHRS and CDR2 is YFSETQ. The CDR3 loop spans 18 amino acids. The CDR3 here is CASSLGTGGYVSGNTIYF. The full variable domain, with the rest looked up from reference TRBV5-1 and TRBJ1-3, is KAGVTQTPRYLIKTRGQQVTLSCSPISGHRSVSWYQQTPGQGLQFLFEYFSETQRNKGNFPGRFSGRQFSNSRSEMNVSTLELGDSALYLCASSLGTGGYVSGNTIYFGEGSWLTVV.

This chain joins TRBV30 and TRBJ2-5; without DNA, the TCRdb call of TRBD1 cannot be checked. The V gene's germline CDR1 is GTSNPN and CDR2 SVGIG (reference sequence). The CDR3 loop spans 15 amino acids. CDR3 protein: CAWSWDRGSGETQYF.

CDR3 region: CASSIVGTFYNEQFF. V and J are TRBV19 and TRBJ2-1; TCRdb's assignment of TRBD1 cannot be checked, as there is no DNA. From germline, CDR1 is LNHDA and CDR2 SQIVND (reference sequence). CDR3 length: 15 amino acids.